This TCR beta chain comes out of a study of blood T cell repertoires in COVID-19 (dated by TCRdb to 2018 to 2020). A note on the overall study: The collaborator samples originated in the United States, Italy and Spain and spanned the acute and convalescent phases of COVID-19. The material from the prospective study consisted of cDNA or gDNA derived from T cells, B-cell-depleted T cells, or PBMCs. Subjects who had been exposed to COVID-19, were actively infected with it, or had recovered from it provided the deeply sampled blood TCRbeta repertoires that made up the dataset. The repertoires were made available in a free public database intended to serve as a resource for research on the immune response to SARS-CoV-2. The samples were drawn from two sources: the first 160 participants of the ongoing ImmuneRACE study, and some 1,300 subjects contributed by 6 global collaborators. Nearly every sample came with metadata listing a de-identified subject ID, COVID-19 status, age in years and sex. Where available, HLA class I and class II types were obtained from metadata supplied by the sample provider rather than from assay-based typing.

TCRbeta CDR3 regions were amplified from genomic DNA using the immunoSEQ Assay, a bias-controlled multiplex PCR. Regarding the original processing steps: Nucleated cell counts per sample were estimated from amplification of reference gene primers within the assay. To quantify the absolute abundance of each unique TCRbeta CDR3 rearrangement, sequence reads were collapsed and filtered. For each sample, productive Simpson clonality was calculated by taking the square root of Simpson's diversity index across productive rearrangements. Entries here come from immuneACCESS through TCRdb and include only in-frame sequences with V and J called. Some clones fail to appear in such tables; in the studies checked, an unresolved V gene covers under half of the shortfall, and the cause of the remainder is unknown. Clone size and the V and J calls come from that table; the DNA yielded D and trimming. The sample profile shows 390,000 or so clones; about 90% of them were found once. Of the sample, around 3% falls within the top ten clones.

Summary of the overall study and its limitations: Clinical and demographic metadata were provided uncurated, with the amount varying by source and participant.

From cysteine to phenylalanine, the CDR3 is 14 amino acids long. Kept here is only the CDR3 DNA, which spans 42 bases and is read in frame from base 1. Trimming costs V 4 bases and J 0 bases, and their ends lie 7 bases apart. CDR1 and CDR2 (SGHTA, FQGNSA) derive from the germline V gene. Regarding this clone: The antigen this receptor binds is unknown. Base-call qualities are not available, and no considerably larger clone is one nucleotide away.

In Seattle, one collaborating source enrolled patients while the infection was active and tracked those patients longitudinally over the course of disease. The collaborating institutions used their own protocols to collect whole blood in K2EDTA tubes. For TCRbeta analysis, collaborator samples were shipped as frozen whole blood, as isolated PBMCs, or as DNA extracted from either sample type. The chain uses TRBV7-2 and TRBJ2-4, with the D segment identity uncertain. The receptor was derived from a woman under 40 with COVID-19, enrolled during active disease. Sequencing was carried out using peripheral blood. The base sequence is TGTGCCAGCAGCTCGGAGCTAGCCAAAAACATTCAGTACTTC. It encodes CASSSELAKNIQYF.